These 14 T cell receptor beta chains came from one sample sequenced in a study of blood T cells in healthy people across ages. The use of a sample-barcoded 5' primer and a J-beta primer mix characterized a second PCR of roughly 6 to 11 cycles. TCRdb re-called the 5' RACE reads with MiXCR, one entry per CDR3 protein. The repertoire consists of 700,000 or so distinct CDR3 sequences, with about 20% occurring once and the leading ten covering around a fifth. Sequencing was performed on blood. These receptors were collected from a man in his sixties or seventies in good health.

A few counts support this clonotype. The V gene is TRBV6-5, the J gene TRBJ2-5; TRBD2 aligns across 7 bases. V dropped 2 bases and J dropped 10; count of bases not matched to a gene: 13. This CDR3 is 15 amino acids long. Germline CDR1 is MNHEY and CDR2 is SVGAGI. CDR3 protein: CASSYLTSPGGNQYF. CDR3 in DNA: TGTGCCAGCAGTTACCTGACTAGTCCCGGGGGGAACCAGTACTTC.

The sample holds a few counts of this clonotype. V gene TRBV6-6 combines with J gene TRBJ1-4, with 9 bases identical to TRBD1. Germline loops: CDR1 MNHNY, CDR2 SVGAGI (reference sequence). The CDR3 has 15 amino acids. V shed 4 bases, J shed 7 bases, and the junction held 7 bases outside the gene matches. The CDR3 nucleotides are TGTGCCAGCAGTTCGGGGACAGGGAATATTGAAAAACTGTTTTTT. Translated, it gives CASSSGTGNIEKLFF.

This clonotype was seen a handful of times. The chain is built from TRBV12-3 or TRBV12-4 and TRBJ1-5; 7 bases map to TRBD1. The trim removed 5 bases at V and 6 bases at J, leaving 4 bases unmatched. The CDR3 is 13 residues long. CDR3 sequence: CASSRQGVQPQHF. The CDR3 region has the DNA TGTGCCAGCAGTCGACAGGGTGTTCAGCCCCAGCATTTT.

The gene calls are TRBV10-1 and TRBJ2-7; TRBD1 agrees at 10 bases. Per germline, CDR1 WNHNN and CDR2 SYGVQD (reference sequence). Trimming cost V 10 bases and J 3 bases; bases outside gene matches: 6. The CDR3 sequence is 13 residues long. The CDR3 protein is CAIPGQGIYEQYF. CDR3 sequence (DNA): TGCGCCATTCCGGGACAGGGGATCTACGAGCAGTACTTC.

Turning to this clonotype: The germline gene is not matched at one end of the junction; a read error may be the cause. The V call is TRBV6-5, the J call TRBJ1-4, with 8 bases aligning to TRBD1. The length of the CDR3 is 17 residues. Germline assignment: CDR1 MNHEY and CDR2 SVGAGI. The CDR3 loop reads CASSYDAGTGGIEKLLF. The CDR3 nucleotides read TGTGCCAGCAGTTACGACGCAGGGACAGGCGGAATTGAAAAACTGCTTTTT.

This clonotype has just a few counts. J is TRBJ2-5 and V is TRBV4-3, with D unresolved. V was cut by 1 base and J by 4 bases, with 13 bases left in between. Germline V gene data show CDR1 as LGHNA and CDR2 as YSLEER. The CDR3 loop spans 15 amino acids. As DNA, the CDR3 is TGCGCCAGCAGCCAAGGTTGGGCAACAAGAGAGACCCAGTACTTC. It is translated as CASSQGWATRETQYF.

V is TRBV3-1 and J is TRBJ2-1; 7 bases map to TRBD1. The CDR3 consists of 16 residues. V lost 4 bases, J lost 4 bases, and 10 bases stayed unmatched. Looked up from germline, CDR1 is LGHDT and CDR2 is YNNKEL (reference sequence). CDR3 loop: CASSRAGTDPYNEQFF. In DNA, the CDR3 is TGTGCCAGCAGCCGAGCAGGGACAGATCCTTACAATGAGCAGTTCTTC.

This clonotype has only a few counts. In DNA, the CDR3 is TGTGCCAGCAATCCAGGCTGGACTAGCGGGAGTTTTAGGGATGAGCAGTTCTTC. Translation: CASNPGWTSGSFRDEQFF. The genes are TRBV25-1 and TRBJ2-5; 13 bases are a match to TRBD2. The DNA matches TRBJ2-1 better at its end, which makes the J call doubtful. CDR3 length: 18 residues. Germline CDR1 MGHDK, CDR2 SYGVNS.

The genes are TRBV20-1 and TRBJ2-3; 11 nucleotides align to TRBD2. V shed 6 bases and J 3 bases; nucleotides not matched to a gene: 11. The CDR3 length is 16 residues. Germline loops: CDR1 DFQATT, CDR2 SNEGSKA (reference sequence). This CDR3 is CSASILAGGRTDTQYF. DNA for the CDR3: TGCAGTGCCTCGATTTTAGCGGGGGGGCGGACAGATACGCAGTATTTT.

The chain joins TRBV6-5 to TRBJ1-1; 9 bases align to TRBD1. This CDR3 is 14 amino acids long. Germline V lookup: CDR1 MNHEY, CDR2 SVGAGI. The V segment lost 4 bases and the J segment 10 bases; nucleotides outside the gene matches: 10. CDR3 residues: CASSFRTGGGGAFF. The CDR3 DNA is TGTGCCAGCAGTTTTCGAACAGGGGGCGGGGGAGCTTTCTTT.

The CDR3 reads CSASGGYTDTQYF. Written as DNA, the CDR3 is TGCAGTGCTAGCGGGGGGTACACAGATACGCAGTATTTT. The chain carries TRBV20-1 and TRBJ2-3, with 7 bases lining up with TRBD2. The CDR3 is 13 residues long. The V segment lost 3 bases and the J segment 2 bases; nucleotides outside the gene matches: 2. Germline CDR1 is DFQATT and CDR2 is SNEGSKA (reference sequence).

The table lists this clonotype with a few counts. The chain couples TRBV12-3 or TRBV12-4 to TRBJ1-2; D uncertain. V dropped 2 bases and J dropped 8 bases, with 6 bases sitting between them. The CDR3 has 11 residues. In DNA, the CDR3 is TGTGCCAGCAGTTTATTGGAGGGCTACACCTTC. This translates into CASSLLEGYTF.

J is TRBJ1-2 and V is TRBV12-3 or TRBV12-4, with unresolved D. The CDR3 has 16 residues. V dropped 4 bases and J dropped 1 base, with 16 bases sitting between them. The CDR3 sequence: CASSSSGWGSNYGYTF. DNA for the CDR3: TGTGCCAGCAGTTCGTCGGGTTGGGGTAGTAACTATGGCTACACCTTC.

The table lists this clonotype with a few counts. The rearrangement uses TRBV2 and TRBJ2-1; D ambiguous. Looked up from germline, CDR1 is SNHLY and CDR2 is FYNNEI. The V end lost 6 bases, the J end lost 8 bases, and 17 bases lay between the germline ends. The CDR3 covers 14 residues. CDR3 bases: TGTGCCAGCAGCCCATCCCCGGTTGTGGATGAGCAGTTCTTC. It yields the protein CASSPSPVVDEQFF.